The T cell receptor delta chain described here comes from a study of Vδ1+ human thymocytes. Broader study findings: Thymic TRG and TRD repertoires appeared highly polyclonal, with Gaussian CDR3 length distributions.

Per the germline V gene, CDR1 is TSWWSYY and CDR2 is QGS. With V trimmed by 3 bases and J by 0 bases, 16 bases remained unmatched. This CDR3 comprises 19 residues. The template was reverse-transcribed extracted RNA. Multiplex PCR used pooled V-gene forward primers and a constant-region reverse primer to amplify CDR3s. TCRdb re-called the multiplex PCR reads through CATT. The top ten hold roughly 0.9% of the sample, which has about 25,000 delta-chain clones, nearly 7.5% seen once. Only a few counts were recorded for this clone. The target antigen is unknown. The J gene is TRDJ1, the V gene TRDV1, with TRDD3 matching 7 bases. Sequenced: Vdelta1+ gamma-delta thymocytes from the thymus. Subset specified: FACS-sorted CD3+ TCRalphabeta- TCRVdelta1+ TCRVdelta2- thymocytes. The receptor was derived from a girl under three years old who had congenital heart surgery. The CDR3 DNA reads as TGTGCTCTTGGGGATCAATGGGGGACGCCTACAATACACACCGATAAACTCATCTTT. This translates into CALGDQWGTPTIHTDKLIF.